The T cell receptor beta chain described here comes from a study of vaccination and CD4 T cells after COVID-19. Study at large: From HCoV-229E, HCoV-OC43, HCoV-NL63 and SARS-CoV-2, overlapping spike peptides were used to stimulate the cells.

The Oncomine TCR Beta short-read assay generated sequence data from the DNA of cultured CD4+ T cells. DNA came from CD4+ T cells after culture. TCRdb processed the PCR reads anew with MiXCR; each CDR3 protein has one entry. The sample has about 7,100 distinct CDR3 sequences, around 72% seen once. Treatment of the sample: roughly 11-day PBMC culture with coronavirus spike peptide pools or control peptides (ViraFEST assay). ViraFEST used peptide pools to expand antigen-specific T cells before TCR sequencing. Germline V lookup: CDR1 SGHNT, CDR2 YYREEE (reference sequence). The CDR3 covers 13 residues. Trimming took off 3 bases at V and 13 bases at J, with 14 bases between the two ends. This clonotype was observed a single time. What it binds is not known.

The TCR comes from a human donor who had recovered from COVID-19. The J gene is TRBJ1-6, the V gene TRBV5-4, with unresolved D. Sequenced sample: CD4+ T cells from blood, cultured in vitro. CDR3 nucleotide sequence: TGTGCCAGCAGCTCTGGAGGCTCTAGGCCCCTCCACTTT. Protein: CASSSGGSRPLHF.